This T cell receptor beta chain was observed in a study of CD8 T cells in Susac syndrome. cDNA came from about 0.46 to 1 ug RNA primed by random hexamers. Using its own MiXCR run on the immunoSEQ multiplex PCR reads, TCRdb lists one record per CDR3 protein. This table has more than 150,000 distinct CDR3 sequences, more than 90% appearing once. From blood CD8+ and CD4+ T cells, the TCR beta chain was sequenced. TEMRA cells were enriched by FACS, and CD4+ and CD8+ T cells were negatively isolated. Germline loops: CDR1 LGHDT, CDR2 YNNKEL (reference sequence). The V end lost 1 base, the J end lost 5 bases, and 11 bases lay between the germline ends. This CDR3 comprises 15 residues.

Sequencing input: CD4+ T cells from PBMCs. This receptor was obtained from a human donor with Susac syndrome. The V gene is TRBV3-1, the J gene TRBJ2-2; maybe TRBD1 (5 bases). CDR3 coding DNA: TGTGCCAGCAGCCAAGCCAGGGTTGTAACCGGGGAGCTGTTTTTT. It encodes CASSQARVVTGELFF.